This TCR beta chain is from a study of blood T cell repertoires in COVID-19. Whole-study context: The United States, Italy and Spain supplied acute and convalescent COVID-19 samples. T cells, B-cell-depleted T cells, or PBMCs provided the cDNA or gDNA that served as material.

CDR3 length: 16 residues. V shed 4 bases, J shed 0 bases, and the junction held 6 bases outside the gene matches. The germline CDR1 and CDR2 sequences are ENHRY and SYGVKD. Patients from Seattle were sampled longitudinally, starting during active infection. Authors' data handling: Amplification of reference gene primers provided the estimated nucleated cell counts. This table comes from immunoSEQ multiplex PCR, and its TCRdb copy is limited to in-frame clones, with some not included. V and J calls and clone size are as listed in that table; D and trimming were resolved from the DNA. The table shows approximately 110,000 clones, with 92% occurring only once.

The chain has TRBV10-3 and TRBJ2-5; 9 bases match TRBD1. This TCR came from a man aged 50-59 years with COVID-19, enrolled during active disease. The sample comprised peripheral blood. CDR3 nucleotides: TGTGCCATCAGTGCTACGGACAGGGGAGACCAAGAGACCCAGTACTTC. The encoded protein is CAISATDRGDQETQYF.